This is a list of T cell receptor beta chains from one sample in a study of regulatory and conventional T cells in RAG deficiency. The protocol was immunoSEQ multiplex PCR, while the TCRdb copy is restricted to in-frame clones and leaves out a portion. The repertoire holds some 30,000 clones, more than 80% seen once, with about 5.4% in the top ten. In addition, the sample was reused for a study of regulatory T cells.

The specimen sequenced was CD8+ T cells sorted from blood. The receptor source for this set is a human donor in good health. Each CDR3 is given with its conserved first and last residue. The D gene is left open where the match is weak.

j_call	v_call	d_call	cdr3_nt	cdr3_aa
TRBJ2-5	TRBV7-2	TRBD2	TGTGCCAGCAGCTTACCCGGACTAGCGGAAGTGTACCAAGAGACCCAGTACTTC	CASSLPGLAEVYQETQYF
TRBJ2-3	TRBV5-1	NA	TGCGCCAGCAGCAAAGACTCATTTAGCATCACAGATACGCAGTATTTT	CASSKDSFSITDTQYF
TRBJ2-6	TRBV6-4	NA	TGTGCCAGCAGTGACGGGGGCTCTGGGGCCAACGTCCTGACTTTC	CASSDGGSGANVLTF
TRBJ1-4	TRBV11-2	TRBD1	TGTGCCAGCAGCTTAGGGGGACAGGGTCTTAATGAAAAACTGTTTTTT	CASSLGGQGLNEKLFF
TRBJ1-5	TRBV9	NA	TGTGCCAGCAGCGTAGGGAGTGGGCCTAGCAATCAGCCCCAGCATTTT	CASSVGSGPSNQPQHF
TRBJ1-5	TRBV19	NA	TGTGCCAGTATTGACGGGGGGCGGATCGATCAGCCCCAGCATTTT	CASIDGGRIDQPQHF
TRBJ1-5	TRBV10-1	NA	TGCGCCACCCAAGACACTTCTACCCAGCCCCAGCATTTT	CATQDTSTQPQHF
TRBJ1-4	TRBV25-1	NA	TGTGCCAGCAGTGAATATGGGGACGCCGCAACTAATGAAAAACTGTTTTTT	CASSEYGDAATNEKLFF
TRBJ2-1	TRBV15	NA	TGTGCCACCAGCAGACAGTCCTACAATGAGCAGTTCTTC	CATSRQSYNEQFF
TRBJ2-7	TRBV6-1	NA	TGTGCCAGCAGTGAGGCCCCGGAAACCTACGAGCAGTACTTC	CASSEAPETYEQYF
TRBJ2-1	TRBV6-5	NA	TGTGCCAGCAGTTACTCTGAGCGGAGCTCCTACAATGAGCAGTTCTTC	CASSYSERSSYNEQFF
TRBJ2-7	TRBV10-2	NA	TGCGCCACCCAACAAAACGAGCAGTACTTC	CATQQNEQYF
TRBJ2-7	TRBV4-2	NA	TGTGCCAGCAGCCAGGGCCCGGAATACTTAAACGAGCAGTACTTC	CASSQGPEYLNEQYF
TRBJ1-5	TRBV7-9	NA	TGTGCCAGCAGCTTAGCGGGGGATCAGCCCCAGCATTTT	CASSLAGDQPQHF
TRBJ2-7	TRBV5-1	NA	TGCGCCAGCAGCTTGGGGTCGGGGTCCTACGAGCAGTACTTC	CASSLGSGSYEQYF
TRBJ2-1	TRBV4-1	NA	TGCGCCAGCAGCCAAGCGCTTGAGAAAGCCTACAATGAGCAGTTCTTC	CASSQALEKAYNEQFF
TRBJ1-2	TRBV14	NA	TGTGCCAGCAGCCCTAAAGAGAGACAGGAGGTCAACTATGGCTACACCTTC	CASSPKERQEVNYGYTF
TRBJ1-6	TRBV5-1	NA	TGCGCCAGCAGCTTGTTGGGGGAGACCTCCTATAATTCACCCCTCCACTTT	CASSLLGETSYNSPLHF
TRBJ1-1	TRBV7-9	NA	TGTGCCAGCAGCCTCGACAGGCGTGGAGCTTTCTTT	CASSLDRRGAFF
TRBJ2-1	TRBV6-6	NA	TGTGCCAGCATTGGGGGGTACAATGAGCAGTTCTTC	CASIGGYNEQFF
TRBJ1-5	TRBV6-1	NA	TGTGCCAGCAGTACAGGGTTGGGGAGCAATCAGCCCCAGCATTTT	CASSTGLGSNQPQHF
TRBJ2-6	TRBV10-2	NA	TGCGCCAGCAGTCACAGCGGCACTTCTAACAAACGGGCCAACGTCCTGACTTTC	CASSHSGTSNKRANVLTF
TRBJ1-1	TRBV7-9	NA	TGTGCCAGCACCTTGGGGGGCACTGAAGCTTTCTTT	CASTLGGTEAFF
TRBJ2-2	TRBV5-6	TRBD1	TGTGCCAGCAGCTCGGAGGACAGGGGGAACGCCGGGGAGCTGTTTTTT	CASSSEDRGNAGELFF